The clone carrying this T cell receptor beta chain has a handful of counts. Clones were read by immunoSEQ multiplex PCR, and TCRdb kept only the in-frame ones, dropping some. Of about 280,000 clones in the sample, approximately 85% were seen once. This sample is part of a study of blood T cell repertoires in COVID-19. Germline V lookup: CDR1 SEHNR, CDR2 FQNEAQ (reference sequence). The CDR3 is 13 amino acids. The ends lost 5 bases at V and 8 bases at J; junction bases unmatched: 5. The TCR was taken from a man aged 45-65 years with active or convalescent COVID-19. V usage is TRBV7-9 and J usage is TRBJ2-2, with 7 bases lining up with TRBD2. Sequenced material: peripheral blood. CDR3 sequence: CASSPRLAGELFF. The CDR3 region has the DNA TGTGCCAGCAGCCCCCGACTAGCTGGGGAGCTGTTTTTT.